There are many counts of the clone carrying this TCR beta chain. What it recognizes is unknown. This record comes from a study of T cells in Graves' hyperthyroidism and ophthalmopathy. Study-wide context: Any treatment followed the collection of peripheral blood at initial diagnosis. Study-wide results and caveats: Appearing also in blood were most of the thyroid clonotypes expanded above 0.001.

The germline V gene encodes CDR1 SGHTA and CDR2 FQGTGA. The CDR3 covers 17 residues. The V segment lost 5 bases and the J segment 8 bases; nucleotides outside the gene matches: 12. TCR beta CDR3 regions were amplified from RNA. HTBI primers were the set used in a first-round RT-PCR of the TCR CDR3. TCRdb called the multiplex PCR reads again in MiXCR, with one record for every CDR3 protein. The sample contains around 400,000 distinct CDR3 sequences, around 15% of which appear only once. This sequence was found in a woman aged 60 to 75 with Graves' ophthalmopathy. The sequencing sample was made of blood. The V call is TRBV7-3, the J call TRBJ2-1, with TRBD2 matching 13 bases. This CDR3 is CASSILAGGPGVHEQFF. The DNA of the CDR3 is TGTGCCAGCAGCATACTAGCGGGAGGGCCTGGGGTCCATGAGCAGTTCTTC.